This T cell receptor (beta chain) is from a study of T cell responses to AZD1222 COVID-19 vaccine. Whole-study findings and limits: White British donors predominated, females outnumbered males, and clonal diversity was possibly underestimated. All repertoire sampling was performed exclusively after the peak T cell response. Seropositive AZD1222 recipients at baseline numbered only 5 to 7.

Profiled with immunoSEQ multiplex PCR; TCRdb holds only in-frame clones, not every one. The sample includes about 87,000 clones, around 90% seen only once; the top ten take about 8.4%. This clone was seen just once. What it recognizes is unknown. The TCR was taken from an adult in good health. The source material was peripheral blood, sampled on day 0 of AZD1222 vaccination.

The CDR3 is CASSTGHLRNIQYF. DNA for the CDR3: TGTGCCAGCAGCACCGGACACCTGCGCAACATTCAGTACTTC. The V call is TRBV7-2, the J call TRBJ2-4; tentative D call: TRBD1 (5 bases). Trimming left V 5 bases short and J 7 bases short, with 15 bases between. CDR1 and CDR2 (germline): SGHTA, FQGNSA. This CDR3 contains 14 residues.